Sequencing of this TCR beta chain was carried out in a study of shared clonotypes between healthy human individuals. Study background: The composition of the donors was a couple of women and a few men aged 18 to 49. Points from the study as a whole: Expectations were that clonotype sharing among donors would be affected by sequencing depth.

Sequencing was at deep level. Sequencing was performed with immunoSEQ multiplex PCR; in TCRdb, only in-frame clones are kept and a portion is missing. This table holds around 1.5 million clones, around 98% found once. On this clone: The antigen is unknown. The sample has other DNA sequences that encode this CDR3 too.

The germline CDR1 and CDR2 sequences are MRHNA and SNTAGT. The V gene end was trimmed by 4 bases and the J gene end by 4 bases; junction bases not matched to a gene: 3. The CDR3 is 15 amino acids. The source material was naive CD4+ T cells sorted from blood. Documented subset: CD45RA+ positively selected. V is TRBV6-4 and J is TRBJ2-3; 12 positions match TRBD2. The receptor comes from a man under 40 in good health. The DNA for the CDR3 is TGTGCCAGCAGTGTGCTAGCGGGAGGGCCAGATACGCAGTATTTT. It encodes CASSVLAGGPDTQYF.